The following is a TCR beta chain sequence with its context. Its specificity is unknown. Peripheral blood genomic DNA, not sorted cells or RNA, was the template. Germline V gives CDR1 MDHEN, CDR2 SYDVKM. Between the trimmed V and J ends, which lost 6 bases and 4 bases, there was a span of 9 bases. The CDR3 sequence is 12 residues long. This entry is derived from a study of T cell repertoires in aging, cancer and after chemotherapy. For the study at large: The full dataset contained roughly 9 million TCR reads. Overall study results and limits: Compared with age-matched healthy donors, untreated hematological or solid cancer patients showed higher blood TCR clonality.

A mixed TRB-A/B primer pool amplified rearranged TRB by multiplex touch-down PCR. Using its own MiXCR run on the multiplex PCR reads, TCRdb lists one record per CDR3 protein. Altogether several thousand distinct CDR3 sequences are present, 32% being singletons, with the ten largest covering 3% to 3.5%. The sequencing input was blood. V is TRBV28 and J is TRBJ1-1; D perhaps matches TRBD1 (5 bases). The clonotype originates from a human donor in good health. The CDR3 protein is CASRKDSTEAFF. The CDR3, as DNA: TGTGCCAGCAGGAAAGACAGCACTGAAGCTTTCTTT.